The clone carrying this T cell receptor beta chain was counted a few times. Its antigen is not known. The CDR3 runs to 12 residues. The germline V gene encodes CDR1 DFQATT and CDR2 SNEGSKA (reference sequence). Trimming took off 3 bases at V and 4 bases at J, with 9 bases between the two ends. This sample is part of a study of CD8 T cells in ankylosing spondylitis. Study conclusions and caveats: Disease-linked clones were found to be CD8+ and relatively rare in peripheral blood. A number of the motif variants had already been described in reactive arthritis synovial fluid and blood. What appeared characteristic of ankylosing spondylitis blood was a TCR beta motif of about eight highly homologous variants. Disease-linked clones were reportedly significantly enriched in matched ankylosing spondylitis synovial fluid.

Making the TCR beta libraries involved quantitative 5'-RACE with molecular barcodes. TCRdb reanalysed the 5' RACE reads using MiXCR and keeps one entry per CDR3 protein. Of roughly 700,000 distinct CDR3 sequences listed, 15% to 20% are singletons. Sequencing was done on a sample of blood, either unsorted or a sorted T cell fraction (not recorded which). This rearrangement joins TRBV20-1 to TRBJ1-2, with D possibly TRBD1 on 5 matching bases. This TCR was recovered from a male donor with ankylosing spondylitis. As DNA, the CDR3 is TGCAGTGCTAGCTCCGGGGCCTATGGCTACACCTTC. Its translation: CSASSGAYGYTF.